This T cell receptor beta chain is from a study of blood T cells in healthy people across ages. The authors ran a second PCR of about 7 to 12 cycles using a sample-barcoded 5' primer and a J-beta primer mix. A single record per CDR3 protein comes from TCRdb applying MiXCR to the 5' RACE reads. The repertoire holds more than 1 million distinct CDR3 sequences, with around 43% as singletons. Study findings and constraints: Any conclusive comparison of naive versus antigen-experienced cells was prevented by using unsorted PBMCs. More naive CD4+ cells and higher diversity were found in long-lived than in aged donors.

There are 16 residues in the CDR3. The V gene's germline CDR1 is SEHNR and CDR2 FQNEAQ (reference sequence). The trim removed 5 bases at V and 2 bases at J, leaving 8 bases unmatched. To note about this clonotype: As yet, its antigen is unknown.

Each sample yielded at least 7 million isolated PBMCs. The chain recombines TRBV7-9 with TRBJ1-4; TRBD1 agrees at 7 bases. The specimen sequenced was blood. The TCR originated in a woman aged 60 to 75 in good health. For the CDR3, the DNA is TGTGCCAGCAGCCGACGGATGACAGGGACTAATGAAAAACTGTTTTTT. This translates into CASSRRMTGTNEKLFF.